This T cell receptor (beta chain) emerged from a study of CD8 T cells in Susac syndrome. The individuals used as controls were healthy donors who had been matched for both age and sex. V trimming: 6 bases; J trimming: 9 bases; junction bases outside the gene matches: 7. Germline CDR1 SQVTM, CDR2 ANQGSEA. This CDR3 contains 11 residues. An amount of RNA that ranged from roughly 0.5 to 1 ug was reverse transcribed with random hexamers. TCRdb recomputed calls from the immunoSEQ multiplex PCR reads with MiXCR, one row per CDR3 protein. The sample includes about 120,000 distinct CDR3 sequences, 80% to 95% of them seen just once.

The chain uses TRBV29-1 and TRBJ2-7; TRBD1 aligns across 8 bases. What was sequenced was CD4+ T cells from PBMCs. This sequence originates from a human donor in good health. The CDR3 DNA reads as TGCAGCGTGGACAGGGAAATCGGGCAGTACTTC. Translating it yields CSVDREIGQYF.